This T cell receptor beta chain was sequenced for a study of CD8+ T cells in alopecia areata. Whole-study findings and limits: Clonality was higher in lesional than normal scalp, especially in alopecia totalis/universalis. Normal skin's resident alphabeta T cells are sequenced alongside lesional scalp T cells. Patients shared TCRs less clearly than mice did, possibly owing to HLA.

cDNA reverse transcribed from extracted RNA served as the sequencing template. Data came from immunoSEQ multiplex PCR; TCRdb stores just in-frame clones and leaves some out. The repertoire has 140,000 or so clones, less than 65% of them found once; the top ten carry 36%. This clone was recorded a few times. The antigen is unknown. One end of the junction varies from germline; a read error may be responsible. From PBMCs, CD4+ and CD8+ T cells were sorted. CDR3 length equals 14 residues. The germline CDR1 and CDR2 sequences are MNHNY and SVGAGI (reference sequence). Sequencing was performed on CD8+ T cells sorted from blood. The genes are TRBV6-6 and TRBJ2-2; no clear D. The clonotype comes from a human donor in good health. CDR3: CASSDSTNTGELFF. CDR3 sequence (DNA): TGTGCCAGCAGTGACTCGACGAACACCGGGGAGCTGTTTTTT.